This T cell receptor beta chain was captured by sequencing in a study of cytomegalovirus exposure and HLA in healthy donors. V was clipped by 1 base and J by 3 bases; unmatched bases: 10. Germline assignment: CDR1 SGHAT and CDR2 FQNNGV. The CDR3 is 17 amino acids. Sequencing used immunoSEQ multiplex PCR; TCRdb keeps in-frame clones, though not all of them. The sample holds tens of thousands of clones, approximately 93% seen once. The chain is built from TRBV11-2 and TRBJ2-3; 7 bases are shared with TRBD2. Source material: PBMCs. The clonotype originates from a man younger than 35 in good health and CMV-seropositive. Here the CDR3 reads CASSLGLTSWATDTQYF. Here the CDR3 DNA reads TGTGCCAGCAGCTTAGGATTGACTAGCTGGGCTACAGATACGCAGTATTTT.